This is a list of T cell receptor beta chains from one sample in a study of CD8 T cells in ankylosing spondylitis. Each CDR3 protein is one row after TCRdb ran MiXCR on the 5' RACE reads. The sample lists hundreds of thousands of distinct CDR3 sequences, about 12% occurring once. The sequencing input was blood, either unsorted or a sorted T cell fraction (not recorded which). Every receptor here comes from a male donor with ankylosing spondylitis. The CDR3 runs from the conserved cysteine through the conserved F or W. The D gene is left open where the match is weak. Some rows have no size entry. The others give once, few or many, or a class for an expanded clone.

j_call: TRBJ2-1; v_call: TRBV7-7; d_call: .; clone_size: few; cdr3_nt: TGTGCTAGCAGCCAGCAAGGGGGCTCCTACAATGAGCAGTTCTTC; cdr3_aa: CASSQQGGSYNEQFF
j_call: TRBJ2-1; v_call: TRBV20-1; d_call: TRBD2; clone_size: .; cdr3_nt: TGCAGTGCTAGAGATCCAGCGGGAGAGGGCAATGAGCAGTTCTTC; cdr3_aa: CSARDPAGEGNEQFF
j_call: TRBJ2-1; v_call: TRBV20-1; d_call: .; clone_size: .; cdr3_nt: TGCAGTGCTCCCAACACCGCCCTCAATGAGCAGTTCTTC; cdr3_aa: CSAPNTALNEQFF
j_call: TRBJ1-3; v_call: TRBV6-1; d_call: .; clone_size: few; cdr3_nt: TGTGCCAGCGACAGGTTACCTGGAAACACCATATATTTT; cdr3_aa: CASDRLPGNTIYF
j_call: TRBJ2-7; v_call: TRBV12-3/TRBV12-4; d_call: .; clone_size: many; cdr3_nt: TGTGCCAGCATGGGACACCTTACCTACGAGCAGTACTTC; cdr3_aa: CASMGHLTYEQYF
j_call: TRBJ2-7; v_call: TRBV20-1; d_call: .; clone_size: few; cdr3_nt: TGCAGTGCTAGAGATAAGGGCGGCGAAAGAGGGAGGCCCCCCTACGAGCAGTACTTC; cdr3_aa: CSARDKGGERGRPPYEQYF
j_call: TRBJ1-5; v_call: TRBV18; d_call: .; clone_size: few; cdr3_nt: TGTGCCAGCTCAGGGATCCGCAATCAGCCCCAGCATTTT; cdr3_aa: CASSGIRNQPQHF
j_call: TRBJ1-2; v_call: TRBV30; d_call: .; clone_size: few; cdr3_nt: TGTGCCTGGAGTGTACTCACAGATGGCTACACCTTC; cdr3_aa: CAWSVLTDGYTF
j_call: TRBJ2-3; v_call: TRBV7-2; d_call: TRBD1; clone_size: .; cdr3_nt: TGTGCCAGCAGCTTCCGGACAGGGGTAGATACGCAGTATTTT; cdr3_aa: CASSFRTGVDTQYF
j_call: TRBJ1-1; v_call: TRBV4-2; d_call: .; clone_size: .; cdr3_nt: TGTGCCAGCAGCCAAGATCTAGTTGGACTTGCTGAAGCTTTCTTT; cdr3_aa: CASSQDLVGLAEAFF
j_call: TRBJ2-1; v_call: TRBV5-1; d_call: TRBD2; clone_size: .; cdr3_nt: TGCGCCAGCAGCCCAACCGGGACTAGCGGGTTCTCCTACAATGAGCAGTTCTTC; cdr3_aa: CASSPTGTSGFSYNEQFF